This TCR beta chain originates from a study of blood T cell repertoires in COVID-19. Study in general: There were acute and convalescent COVID-19 samples, and they came from the United States, Italy and Spain. In each case, the material was cDNA or gDNA derived from T cells, B-cell-depleted T cells, or PBMCs.

This CDR3 is built from 12 residues. Germline lookup yields CDR1 MDHEN and CDR2 SYDVKM. V lost 6 bases and J 5 bases, leaving 7 bases between the germline ends. TCRdb's table, derived via immunoSEQ multiplex PCR, lists solely in-frame clones and lacks some. The profile covers roughly 310,000 clones, with roughly 90% appearing a single time and 3.5% to 4% taken by the ten largest. The receptor was isolated from a woman aged 45-60 years with active or convalescent COVID-19. The chain combines TRBV28 with TRBJ2-2; D remains ambiguous. Sequencing used peripheral blood. The CDR3 sequence: CASSPQTGELFF. The CDR3 bases are TGTGCCAGCAGCCCCCAAACCGGGGAGCTGTTTTTT.